This T cell receptor (beta chain) was profiled in a study of identical twins. Study observations and caveats: Cord blood beta clonotypes present at high abundance carried fewer insertions; no such pattern appeared in memory repertoires.

The CDR3 sequence is 14 residues long. The V end lost 1 base, the J end lost 2 bases, and 11 bases lay between the germline ends. Germline loops: CDR1 DFQATT, CDR2 SNEGSKA (reference sequence). This clonotype has ten or more counts. Its antigen remains unidentified. Via MiXCR, TCRdb re-called the 5' RACE reads, giving one row per CDR3 protein. The sample has around 240,000 distinct CDR3 sequences, roughly a tenth seen once. The sequenced sample consisted of memory T cells sorted from blood. This clonotype originated in a man aged 50-59 years in good health. The V call is TRBV20-1, the J call TRBJ1-2, with no clear D. The CDR3 nucleotides are TGCAGTGCTAGAGCACTGACTTCGAACTATGGCTACACCTTC. Encoded protein: CSARALTSNYGYTF.